The next 22 T cell receptor beta chains were all read from a single sample in a study of blood T cell repertoires in COVID-19. Only in-frame clones appear in the TCRdb table, and some are missing; sequencing was by immunoSEQ multiplex PCR. The sample holds around 210,000 clones, less than 85% seen once. Sequencing was carried out using peripheral blood. The receptors shown here come from a woman between 65 and 79 years old with acute or convalescent COVID-19.

CDR3 sequence reads: CAISEQIQGSEPQHF. The CDR3, as DNA: TGTGCCATCAGTGAGCAGATCCAGGGTAGTGAGCCCCAGCATTTT. This chain uses TRBV10-3 with TRBJ1-5; D might be TRBD1 (5 bases). Trimming shortened V by 2 bases and J by 8 bases, and 16 bases separated the two germline ends. The CDR3 loop spans 15 amino acids. CDR1 is ENHRY and CDR2 is SYGVKD in the germline V gene.

The CDR3 coding sequence is TGTGCCAGCAGTTTATCAACAGGTTGGACCGGGGAGCTGTTTTTT. Translating it yields CASSLSTGWTGELFF. The rearrangement uses TRBV27 and TRBJ2-2; tentatively, D is TRBD1 (5 bases). The germline V gene encodes CDR1 MNHEY and CDR2 SMNVEV (reference sequence). This CDR3 contains 15 residues. V lost 0 bases to trimming and J lost 5 bases, with 10 bases between them.

V and J are TRBV6-5 and TRBJ1-5; D unclear. The CDR3 totals 14 residues. Germline CDR1 reads MNHEY; CDR2 reads SVGAGI. The V end lost 7 bases, the J end lost 4 bases, and 14 bases lay between the germline ends. The CDR3 DNA sequence: TGTGCCAGCAAGGAGGATTTTTATAATCAGCCCCAGCATTTT. Amino acid sequence: CASKEDFYNQPQHF.

V and J are TRBV25-1 and TRBJ1-5; D remains ambiguous. Germline assignment: CDR1 MGHDK and CDR2 SYGVNS. The ends were cut back, 1 base at V and 9 bases at J, with 16 bases in the middle. CDR3 length equals 15 residues. CDR3 coding DNA: TGTGCCAGCAGTGAATCGGGGTTGCCCGGGAGGCCCCAGCATTTT. Translating gives CASSESGLPGRPQHF.

This clone was recorded once. The chain joins TRBV9 to TRBJ2-1, with TRBD2 matching 9 bases. Germline trimming cut 1 base from V and 0 bases from J; bases unmatched to any gene: 5. The CDR3 consists of 17 residues. Germline V gene sequence: CDR1 SGDLS, CDR2 YYNGEE. The CDR3 nucleotides are TGTGCCAGCAGCGTAAGAAATAGCGGGGGCTCCTACAATGAGCAGTTCTTC. Translating it yields CASSVRNSGGSYNEQFF. The full variable domain, rest sourced from reference TRBV9 and TRBJ2-1, is DSGVTQTPKHLITATGQRVTLRCSPRSGDLSVYWYQQSLDQGLQFLIQYYNGEERAKGNILERFSAQQFPDLHSELNLSSLELGDSALYFCASSVRNSGGSYNEQFFGPGTRLTVL.

The rearrangement joins TRBV5-1 to TRBJ1-5; 7 nucleotides match TRBD1. Losses at the gene ends were 2 bases for V and 5 bases for J; bases not matched to a gene: 1. Germline values: CDR1 SGHRS, CDR2 YFSETQ. This CDR3 has 13 amino acids. This CDR3 is CASSFQGDQPQHF. CDR3 nucleotides: TGCGCCAGCAGCTTTCAGGGGGATCAGCCCCAGCATTTT.

Only one count was recorded for this clone. This sequence joins TRBV19 and TRBJ1-4; D unclear. The CDR3 contains 16 residues. V shed 4 bases and J shed 8 bases, with 20 bases lying between them. Germline V lookup: CDR1 LNHDA, CDR2 SQIVND (reference sequence). The CDR3 DNA reads TGTGCCAGTAGTACTCGGAGGGCCCCAGGAGAGGAAAAACTGTTTTTT. Amino acid sequence: CASSTRRAPGEEKLFF.

The rearrangement links TRBV9 to TRBJ2-5; D gene unclear. The V and J ends lost 0 bases and 1 base respectively, with 4 bases between them. Germline assignment: CDR1 SGDLS and CDR2 YYNGEE. The CDR3 runs 13 residues. DNA for the CDR3: TGTGCCAGCAGCGTAGGACTCCAAGAGACCCAGTACTTC. It codes for CASSVGLQETQYF.

This clone was counted between two and nine times. This chain connects TRBV7-9 to TRBJ1-2; 11 nucleotides agree with TRBD1. Germline CDR1 SEHNR, CDR2 FQNEAQ (reference sequence). The CDR3 has 14 amino acids. V shed 3 bases and J 8 bases; nucleotides not matched to a gene: 5. DNA of the CDR3: TGTGCCAGCAGCTTGTTGGGACAGGGGGAGGGCTACACCTTC. This sequence encodes CASSLLGQGEGYTF.

The chain combines TRBV6-6 with TRBJ1-4, with 8 bases fitting TRBD1. CDR3 length: 15 amino acids. Germline CDR1 MNHNY, CDR2 SVGAGI (reference sequence). Unmatched junction bases numbered 4, after V lost 5 bases and J lost 2 bases. The CDR3 reads CASSLSGGTNEKLFF. CDR3 sequence (DNA): TGTGCCAGCAGTCTGTCAGGGGGCACTAATGAAAAACTGTTTTTT.

The chain carries TRBV2 and TRBJ2-5, with TRBD2 matching 7 bases. This CDR3 region has 12 residues. CDR1 is SNHLY, CDR2 FYNNEI, per germline. V gave up 4 bases and J gave up 6 bases; unmatched junction bases: 2. CDR3 DNA sequence: TGTGCCAGCAGTGGGGGGGGACAGACCCAGTACTTC. Amino acids: CASSGGGQTQYF.

The gene calls are TRBV5-3 and TRBJ1-5; a possible D gene is TRBD1 (6 bases). TRBV5-3 is flagged as an ORF with uncertain function. With 3 bases removed from V and 5 bases from J, the gap between germline ends came to 9 bases. The CDR3 is 13 residues long. The CDR3 DNA sequence: TGTGCCAGAAGCTCACAGGGATATCAGCCCCAGCATTTT. Translated: CARSSQGYQPQHF.

V is TRBV29-1 and J is TRBJ2-1; perhaps TRBD1 as D (5 bases). The V gene lost 4 bases and the J gene lost 4 bases, with 11 bases spanning the gap. The CDR3 is made up of 13 amino acids. Germline V gives CDR1 SQVTM, CDR2 ANQGSEA. The CDR3 bases are TGCAGCGTTGTAGGGGTGACTTACAATGAGCAGTTCTTC. It translates to CSVVGVTYNEQFF.

CDR3 nucleotide sequence: TGTGCCAGCAGCCCCGGGACTAGCGGGAGATTTGTGGAGACCCAGTACTTC. Protein sequence: CASSPGTSGRFVETQYF. The gene calls are TRBV11-2 and TRBJ2-5, with 14 nucleotides matching TRBD2. The ends lost 5 bases at V and 5 bases at J; junction bases unmatched: 10. The CDR3 has 17 amino acids. Germline V gives CDR1 SGHAT, CDR2 FQNNGV.

This clone was counted only a few times. The rearrangement links TRBV4-1 to TRBJ2-3, with 9 bases lining up with TRBD2. This CDR3 contains 15 residues. Looked up from germline, CDR1 is MGHRA and CDR2 is YSYEKL. Trimming removed 3 bases from V and 10 bases from J; junction bases left unmatched: 11. The DNA for the CDR3 is TGCGCCAGCAGCCATCAAACTAGCGGGCCTCAAGCGCAGTATTTT. It is translated as CASSHQTSGPQAQYF.

The CDR3 spells CASSAALGTGLADTQYF. CDR3 in DNA: TGTGCCAGCAGCGCAGCCCTCGGGACAGGGCTCGCAGATACGCAGTATTTT. The genes are TRBV7-6 and TRBJ2-3; 9 nucleotides match TRBD1. CDR3 size: 17 residues. Trimming cost V 5 bases and J 4 bases; bases outside gene matches: 13. In germline, CDR1 is SGHVS, CDR2 FNYEAQ.

The chain employs TRBV18 and TRBJ2-1, with 10 positions matching TRBD2. The V gene's germline CDR1 is KGHSH and CDR2 LQKENI. The CDR3 spans 15 residues. J lost 3 bases, V lost 4 bases, and 3 bases had no gene match. CDR3 coding DNA: TGTGCCAGCTCACTCCTAGCGGGGGTCTACAATGAGCAGTTCTTC. This encodes CASSLLAGVYNEQFF.

This clone was seen a single time. V gene TRBV6-5 combines with J gene TRBJ2-7; 7 positions agree with TRBD1. Per germline, CDR1 MNHEY and CDR2 SVGAGI. The J segment lost 3 bases and the V segment lost 2 bases, leaving 4 bases of the junction unmatched. The CDR3 runs to 14 residues. The CDR3 is CASSYGTVGYEQYF. The CDR3 region has the DNA TGTGCCAGCAGTTACGGGACAGTGGGCTACGAGCAGTACTTC.

The rearrangement joins TRBV2 to TRBJ1-5; D is perhaps TRBD1 (5 bases). Trimming shortened V by 6 bases and J by 1 base, and 7 bases separated the two germline ends. This CDR3 comprises 13 residues. Germline V gives CDR1 SNHLY, CDR2 FYNNEI. The CDR3 loop is CASSRQSNQPQHF. The CDR3 DNA follows: TGTGCCAGCAGCCGACAGAGCAATCAGCCCCAGCATTTT.

This clone is a singleton in its sample. In DNA form, the CDR3 reads TGTGCCATCAGTGCGTCTAGCGGGAGGCCTAGCTCCTACAATGAGCAGTTCTTC. Protein: CAISASSGRPSSYNEQFF. V is TRBV10-3 and J is TRBJ2-1; 11 bases align to TRBD2. Germline CDR1 reads ENHRY; CDR2 reads SYGVKD. CDR3 length equals 18 residues. The junction had 8 bases not matched to a gene; V was cut back by 4 bases and J by 0 bases.

The rearrangement uses TRBV3-1 (or the pseudogene TRBV3-2) and TRBJ1-1; a weak D match, TRBD1 (6 bases). Germline lookup yields CDR1 LGHDT and CDR2 YNNKEL (reference sequence). The CDR3 covers 15 residues. V lost 4 bases and J 6 bases, leaving 18 bases between the germline ends. The CDR3 sequence: CASSPRTERVAEAFF. The CDR3 region has the DNA TGTGCCAGCAGCCCCAGGACAGAAAGGGTTGCTGAAGCTTTCTTT.

J is TRBJ1-1 and V is TRBV5-6; D perhaps matches TRBD1 (5 bases). Trimming took off 1 base at V and 5 bases at J, with 15 bases between the two ends. Germline V CDR1 and CDR2: SGHDT, YYEEEE. The CDR3 consists of 15 residues. In DNA form, the CDR3 reads TGTGCCAGCAGCTTGAAGTGGGGCAGGGTGACTGAAGCTTTCTTT. Its protein is CASSLKWGRVTEAFF.